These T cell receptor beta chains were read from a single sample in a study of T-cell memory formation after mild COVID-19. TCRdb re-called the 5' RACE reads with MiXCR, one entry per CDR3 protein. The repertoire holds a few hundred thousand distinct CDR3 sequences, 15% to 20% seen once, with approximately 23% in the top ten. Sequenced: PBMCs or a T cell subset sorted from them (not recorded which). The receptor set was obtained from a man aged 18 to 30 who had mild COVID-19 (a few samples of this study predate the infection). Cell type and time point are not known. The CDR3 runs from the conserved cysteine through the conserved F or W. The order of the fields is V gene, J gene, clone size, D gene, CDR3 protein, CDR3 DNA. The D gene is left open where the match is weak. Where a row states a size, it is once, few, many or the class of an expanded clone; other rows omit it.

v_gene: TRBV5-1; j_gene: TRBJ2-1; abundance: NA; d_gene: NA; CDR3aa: CASTPNRGAGDNEQFF; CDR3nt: TGCGCCAGCACCCCCAACCGAGGGGCTGGCGACAATGAGCAGTTCTTC
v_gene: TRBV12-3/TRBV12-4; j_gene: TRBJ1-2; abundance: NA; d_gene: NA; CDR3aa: CASRSRYGYTF; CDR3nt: TGTGCCAGCAGAAGTCGGTATGGCTACACCTTC
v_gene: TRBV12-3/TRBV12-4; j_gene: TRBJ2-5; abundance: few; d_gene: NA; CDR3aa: CASSLESRETQYF; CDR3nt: TGTGCCAGCAGTCTTGAGAGCCGGGAGACCCAGTACTTC
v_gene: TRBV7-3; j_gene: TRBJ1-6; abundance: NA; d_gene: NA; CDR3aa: CASSPAGDPPLHF; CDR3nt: TGTGCCAGCAGCCCCGCGGGGGATCCACCCCTCCACTTT
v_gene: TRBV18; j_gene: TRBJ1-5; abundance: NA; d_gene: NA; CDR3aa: CASSSDSRYQPQHF; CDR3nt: TGTGCCAGCTCATCCGACAGCCGGTATCAGCCCCAGCATTTT
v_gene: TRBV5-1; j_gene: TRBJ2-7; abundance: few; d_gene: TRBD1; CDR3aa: CASSITGQGYEQYF; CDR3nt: TGCGCCAGCAGCATTACGGGACAGGGATACGAGCAGTACTTC
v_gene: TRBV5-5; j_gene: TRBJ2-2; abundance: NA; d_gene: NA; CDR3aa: CASSNPSGSGTGELFF; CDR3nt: TGTGCCAGCAGCAATCCCTCGGGGTCGGGCACCGGGGAGCTGTTTTTT
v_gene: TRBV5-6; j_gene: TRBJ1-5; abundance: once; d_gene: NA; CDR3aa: CASSGPLAQNQPQHF; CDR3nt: TGTGCCAGCAGCGGACCCCTCGCCCAAAATCAGCCCCAGCATTTT
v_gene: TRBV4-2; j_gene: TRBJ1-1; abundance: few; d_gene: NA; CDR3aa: CASSQALQGSNTEAFF; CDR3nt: TGTGCCAGCAGCCAAGCCTTACAGGGATCGAACACTGAAGCTTTCTTT
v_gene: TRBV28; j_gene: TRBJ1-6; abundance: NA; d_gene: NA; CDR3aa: CASSSPLHF; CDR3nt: TGTGCCAGCAGTTCACCCCTCCACTTT
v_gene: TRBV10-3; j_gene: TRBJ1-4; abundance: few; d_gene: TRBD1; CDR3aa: CAISSGTGDEKLFF; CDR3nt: TGTGCCATCAGCTCCGGGACAGGGGATGAAAAACTGTTTTTT
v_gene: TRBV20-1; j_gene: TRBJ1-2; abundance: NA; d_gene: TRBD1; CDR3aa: CSATDRGDYGYTF; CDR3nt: TGCAGTGCTACCGACAGGGGGGACTATGGCTACACCTTC
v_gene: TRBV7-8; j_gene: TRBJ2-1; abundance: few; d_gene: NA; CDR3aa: CASTLTGDSYNEQFF; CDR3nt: TGTGCCAGCACCCTTACGGGGGACAGCTACAATGAGCAGTTCTTC
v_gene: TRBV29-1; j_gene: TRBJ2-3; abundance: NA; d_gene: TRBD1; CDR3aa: CSVSRTDRGFTDTQYF; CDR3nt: TGCAGCGTATCGAGGACTGACAGGGGGTTCACAGATACGCAGTATTTT
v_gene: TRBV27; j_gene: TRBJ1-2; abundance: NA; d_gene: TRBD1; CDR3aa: CASSRQGEGGYTF; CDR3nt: TGTGCCAGCAGTCGGCAGGGGGAGGGGGGCTACACCTTC
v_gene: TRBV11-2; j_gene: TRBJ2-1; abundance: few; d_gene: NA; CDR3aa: CASSLPRMGPEQFF; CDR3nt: TGTGCCAGCAGCTTACCTAGAATGGGTCCTGAGCAGTTCTTC
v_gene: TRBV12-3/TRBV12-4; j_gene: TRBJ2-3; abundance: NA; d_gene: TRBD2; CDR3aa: CASSFLGGGIDTQYF; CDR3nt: TGTGCCAGCAGTTTTCTTGGCGGGGGGATAGATACGCAGTATTTT
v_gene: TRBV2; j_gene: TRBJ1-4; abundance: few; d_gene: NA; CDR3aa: CASNYPGRTGEKLFF; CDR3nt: TGTGCCAGCAACTATCCGGGACGGACGGGGGAAAAACTGTTTTTT
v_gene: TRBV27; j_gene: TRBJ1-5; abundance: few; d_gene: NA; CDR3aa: CASANSNQPQHF; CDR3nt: TGTGCCAGCGCTAATAGCAATCAGCCCCAGCATTTT
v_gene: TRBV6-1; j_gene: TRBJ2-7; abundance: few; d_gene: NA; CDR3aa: CASSVFSYEQYF; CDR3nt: TGTGCCAGCAGTGTGTTCTCCTACGAGCAGTACTTC
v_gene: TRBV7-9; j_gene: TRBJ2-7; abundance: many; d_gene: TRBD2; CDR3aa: CASSIGGDEQYF; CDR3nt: TGTGCCAGCAGTATCGGGGGGGACGAGCAGTACTTC
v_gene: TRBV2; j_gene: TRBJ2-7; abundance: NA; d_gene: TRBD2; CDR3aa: CAQSGGSHEQYF; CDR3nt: TGTGCTCAAAGCGGGGGATCCCACGAGCAGTACTTC
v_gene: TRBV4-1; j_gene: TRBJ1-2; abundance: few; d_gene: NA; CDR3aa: CASSQLPGTIYWDGYTF; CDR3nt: TGCGCCAGCAGCCAATTGCCCGGGACAATCTATTGGGATGGCTACACCTTC
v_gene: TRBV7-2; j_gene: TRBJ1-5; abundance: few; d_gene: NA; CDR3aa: CASSLILDQPQHF; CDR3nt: TGTGCCAGCAGCTTGATTCTGGATCAGCCCCAGCATTTT
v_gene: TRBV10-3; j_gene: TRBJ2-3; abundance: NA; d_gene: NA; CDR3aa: CAISESRDTQYF; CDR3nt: TGTGCCATCAGTGAGTCGAGGGATACGCAGTATTTT
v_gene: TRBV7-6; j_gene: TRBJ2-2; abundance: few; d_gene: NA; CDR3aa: CASSLVPGDDTGELFF; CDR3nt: TGTGCCAGCAGCTTAGTCCCAGGGGATGACACCGGGGAGCTGTTTTTT
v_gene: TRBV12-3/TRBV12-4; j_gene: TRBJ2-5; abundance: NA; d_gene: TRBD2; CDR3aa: CASSPWTRQETQYF; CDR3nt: TGTGCCAGCAGCCCTTGGACTAGGCAAGAGACCCAGTACTTC
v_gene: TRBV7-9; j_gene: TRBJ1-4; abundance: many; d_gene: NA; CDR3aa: CASSFGGSGTNEKLFF; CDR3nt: TGTGCCAGCAGCTTCGGTGGTTCAGGGACTAATGAAAAACTGTTTTTT
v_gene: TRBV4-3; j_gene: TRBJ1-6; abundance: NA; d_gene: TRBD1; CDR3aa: CASSQELIGGADSPLHF; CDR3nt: TGCGCCAGCAGCCAAGAACTCATAGGGGGCGCGGATTCACCCCTCCACTTT
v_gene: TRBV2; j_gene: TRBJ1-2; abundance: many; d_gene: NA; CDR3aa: CASSEQGGAYGYTF; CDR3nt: TGTGCCAGCAGTGAACAGGGAGGAGCCTATGGCTACACCTTC
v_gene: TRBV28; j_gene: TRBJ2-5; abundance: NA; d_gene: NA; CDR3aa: CATSGPGQETQYF; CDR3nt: TGTGCCACCTCCGGGCCAGGGCAAGAGACCCAGTACTTC
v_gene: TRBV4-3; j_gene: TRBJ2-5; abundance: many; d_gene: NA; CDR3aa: CASSQGARPGQETQYF; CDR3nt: TGCGCCAGCAGCCAAGGGGCCCGTCCCGGCCAAGAGACCCAGTACTTC
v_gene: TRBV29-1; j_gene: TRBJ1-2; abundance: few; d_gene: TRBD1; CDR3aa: CSADRDYGYTF; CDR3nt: TGCAGCGCAGACAGGGACTATGGCTACACCTTC
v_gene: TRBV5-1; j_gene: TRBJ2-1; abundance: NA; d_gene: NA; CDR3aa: CASSWALLGGGGLDEQFF; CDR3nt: TGCGCCAGCAGCTGGGCCCTCCTTGGTGGGGGGGGCCTGGATGAGCAGTTCTTC
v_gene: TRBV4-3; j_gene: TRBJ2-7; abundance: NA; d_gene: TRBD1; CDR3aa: CASSQVTGGYEQYF; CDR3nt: TGCGCCAGCAGCCAAGTCACAGGGGGCTACGAGCAGTACTTC
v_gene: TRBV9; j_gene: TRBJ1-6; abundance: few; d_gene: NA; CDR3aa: CASSVDGSGGSPLHF; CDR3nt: TGTGCCAGCAGCGTAGATGGCTCAGGTGGTTCACCCCTCCACTTT
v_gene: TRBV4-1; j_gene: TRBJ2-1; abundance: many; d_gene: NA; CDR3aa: CASSQDRGGEQFF; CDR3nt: TGCGCCAGCAGCCAAGACAGGGGAGGTGAGCAGTTCTTC
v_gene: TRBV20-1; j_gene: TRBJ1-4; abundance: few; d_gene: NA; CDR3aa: CSASKGTPNEKLFF; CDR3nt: TGCAGTGCTAGTAAAGGGACCCCTAATGAAAAACTGTTTTTT
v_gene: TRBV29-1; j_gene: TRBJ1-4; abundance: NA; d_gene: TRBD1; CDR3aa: CSASGGWTTNEKLFF; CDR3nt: TGCAGCGCCTCAGGGGGTTGGACAACTAATGAAAAACTGTTTTTT